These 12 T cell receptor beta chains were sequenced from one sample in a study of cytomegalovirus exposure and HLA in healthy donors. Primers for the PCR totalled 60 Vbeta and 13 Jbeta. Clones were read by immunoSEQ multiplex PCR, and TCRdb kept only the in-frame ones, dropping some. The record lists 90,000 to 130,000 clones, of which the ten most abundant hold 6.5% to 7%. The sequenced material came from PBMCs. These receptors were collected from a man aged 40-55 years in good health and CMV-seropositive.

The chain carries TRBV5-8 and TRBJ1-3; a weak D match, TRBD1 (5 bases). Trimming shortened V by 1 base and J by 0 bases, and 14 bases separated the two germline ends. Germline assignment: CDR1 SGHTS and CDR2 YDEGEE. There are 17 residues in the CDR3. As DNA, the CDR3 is TGTGCCAGCAGCTTGAGGAGGGGACCGCGCTCTGGAAACACCATATATTTT. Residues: CASSLRRGPRSGNTIYF.

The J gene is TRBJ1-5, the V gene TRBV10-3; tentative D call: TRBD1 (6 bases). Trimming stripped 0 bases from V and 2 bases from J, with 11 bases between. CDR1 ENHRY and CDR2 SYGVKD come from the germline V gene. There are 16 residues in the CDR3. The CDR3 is CAISESTGSGNQPQHF. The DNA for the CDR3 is TGTGCCATCAGTGAGTCCACAGGGTCTGGCAATCAGCCCCAGCATTTT.

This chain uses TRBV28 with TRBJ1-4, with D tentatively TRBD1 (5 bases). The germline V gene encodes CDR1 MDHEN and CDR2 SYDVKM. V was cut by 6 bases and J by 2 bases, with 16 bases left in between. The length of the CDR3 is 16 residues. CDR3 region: CASRGAFPPTNEKLFF. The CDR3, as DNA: TGTGCCAGCAGAGGGGCCTTTCCCCCGACTAATGAAAAACTGTTTTTT.

The CDR3 DNA sequence: TGCGCCAGCAGCCAAGATGGGGACACTCAGCCCCAGCATTTT. Its protein is CASSQDGDTQPQHF. This sequence joins TRBV4-1 and TRBJ1-5, with D possibly being TRBD1 (6 bases). The V gene's germline CDR1 is MGHRA and CDR2 YSYEKL. V shed 0 bases and J shed 6 bases, with 9 bases lying between them. CDR3 length equals 14 residues.

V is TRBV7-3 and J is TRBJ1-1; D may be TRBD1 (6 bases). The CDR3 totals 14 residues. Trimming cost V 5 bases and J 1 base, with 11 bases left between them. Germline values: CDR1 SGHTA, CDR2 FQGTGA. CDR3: CASSPGGANTEAFF. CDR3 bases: TGTGCCAGCAGCCCCGGGGGGGCGAACACTGAAGCTTTCTTT.

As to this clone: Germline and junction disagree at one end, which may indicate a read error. CDR3 bases: TGTGCCAGCAGTTTAATGGGATTAGGGGGACACGATAACTTTTTC. Translated, it gives CASSLMGLGGHDNFF. The V call is TRBV28, the J call TRBJ2-7; D may be TRBD1 (6 bases). Germline V CDR1 and CDR2: MDHEN, SYDVKM. The CDR3 sequence is 15 residues long.

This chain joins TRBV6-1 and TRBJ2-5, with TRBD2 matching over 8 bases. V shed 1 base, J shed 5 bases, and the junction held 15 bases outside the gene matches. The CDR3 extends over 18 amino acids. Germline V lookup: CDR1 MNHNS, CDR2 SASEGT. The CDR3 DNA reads TGTGCCAGCAGTGAAGGGGTAAAGGGGACGGGAGGGCCTGAGACCCAGTACTTC. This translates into CASSEGVKGTGGPETQYF.

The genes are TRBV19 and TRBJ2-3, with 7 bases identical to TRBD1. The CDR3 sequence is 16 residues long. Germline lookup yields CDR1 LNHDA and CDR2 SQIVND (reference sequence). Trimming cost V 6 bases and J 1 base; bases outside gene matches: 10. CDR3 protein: CASSLLPGTGTDTQYF. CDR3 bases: TGTGCCAGTAGCTTATTGCCCGGGACAGGCACAGATACGCAGTATTTT.

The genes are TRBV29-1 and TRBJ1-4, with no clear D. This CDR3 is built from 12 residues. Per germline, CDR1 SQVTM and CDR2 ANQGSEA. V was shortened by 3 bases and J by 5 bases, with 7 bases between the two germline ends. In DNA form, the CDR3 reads TGCAGCGTTGATGGGCCAAATGAAAAACTGTTTTTT. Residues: CSVDGPNEKLFF.

The CDR3 DNA is TGTGCCAGCAGACCCGGGACTAGCGGGGGGTGGGGCAATGAGCAGTTCTTC. It is translated as CASRPGTSGGWGNEQFF. The genes are TRBV2 and TRBJ2-1, with 15 bases fitting TRBD2. The ends lost 6 bases at V and 6 bases at J; junction bases unmatched: 9. There are 17 residues in the CDR3. Germline CDR1 is SNHLY and CDR2 is FYNNEI.

The CDR3 reads CASSWLGGADTGELFF. In DNA, the CDR3 is TGTGCCAGCAGCTGGTTAGGGGGCGCGGACACCGGGGAGCTGTTTTTT. The V and J genes are TRBV7-3 and TRBJ2-2; 7 bases are a match to TRBD1. CDR1 and CDR2 (germline): SGHTA, FQGTGA. The V gene end was trimmed by 4 bases and the J gene end by 3 bases; junction bases not matched to a gene: 8. The CDR3 contains 16 residues.

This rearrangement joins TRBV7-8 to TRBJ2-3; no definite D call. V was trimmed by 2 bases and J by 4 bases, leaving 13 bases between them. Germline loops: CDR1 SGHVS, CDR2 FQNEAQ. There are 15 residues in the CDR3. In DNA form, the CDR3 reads TGTGCCAGCAGCTTAAATCCGGCGGCGTCAGATACGCAGTATTTT. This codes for CASSLNPAASDTQYF. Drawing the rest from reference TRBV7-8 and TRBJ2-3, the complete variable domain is GAGVSQSPRYKVAKRGQDVALRCDPISGHVSLFWYQQALGQGPEFLTYFQNEAQLDKSGLPSDRFFAERPEGSVSTLKIQRTQQEDSAVYLCASSLNPAASDTQYFGPGTRLTVL.